These 15 T cell receptor beta chains were sequenced from one sample in a study of CD8 T cells in Susac syndrome. The RNA, about 0.45 to 1 ug, was put through reverse transcription using random hexamers. TCRdb independently ran MiXCR on the immunoSEQ multiplex PCR reads; one entry per CDR3 protein. The top ten hold 0.45% to 0.65% of the sample, which has approximately 150,000 distinct CDR3 sequences, roughly 80% seen once. The sample taken for sequencing was CD8+ T cells from PBMCs. All receptors derive from a human donor with multiple sclerosis.

This clonotype turned up a few times. The CDR3 DNA reads as TGTGCCAGCATCGGGGACATGAACACTGAAGCTTTCTTT. Translated: CASIGDMNTEAFF. This chain uses TRBV2 with TRBJ1-1; perhaps TRBD1 as D (6 bases). Germline CDR1 SNHLY, CDR2 FYNNEI. The ends were cut back, 7 bases at V and 0 bases at J, with 9 bases in the middle. The CDR3 covers 13 residues.

This sequence joins TRBV19 and TRBJ2-7; the D is unclear. The CDR3 loop spans 13 amino acids. Germline assignment: CDR1 LNHDA and CDR2 SQIVND (reference sequence). Trimming left V 3 bases short and J 4 bases short, with 10 bases between. The CDR3 bases are TGTGCCAGTAGTATCGCGGACGGTTACGAGCAGTACGTC. This translates into CASSIADGYEQYV.

This clonotype was observed a handful of times. The chain has TRBV4-1 and TRBJ2-1; D is unresolved. Germline V lookup: CDR1 MGHRA, CDR2 YSYEKL. The CDR3 is 13 residues long. V lost 4 bases, J lost 6 bases, and 10 bases lay in between. The CDR3 DNA sequence: TGCGCCAGCAGCCCTCAGTCCCCCAATGAGCAGTTCTTC. This sequence encodes CASSPQSPNEQFF.

This clonotype occurred once. The chain employs TRBV12-3 or TRBV12-4 and TRBJ2-1, with no clear D. The CDR3 spans 16 residues. V gave up 4 bases and J gave up 8 bases, with 21 bases separating them. The CDR3: CASSSHPGVGWHEQFF. The CDR3 nucleotides are TGTGCCAGCAGTTCCCACCCTGGGGTGGGGTGGCATGAGCAGTTCTTC.

The chain joins TRBV29-1 to TRBJ2-3; weak D call: TRBD2 (5 bases). The V and J ends lost 3 bases and 6 bases respectively, with 16 bases between them. Germline V CDR1 and CDR2: SQVTM, ANQGSEA. The CDR3 runs to 14 residues. The CDR3 loop reads CSVDSPGTGDTQYF. As DNA, the CDR3 is TGCAGCGTTGATTCTCCGGGAACGGGGGATACGCAGTATTTT.

In its sample, this clonotype was seen a few times. The chain links TRBV28 to TRBJ1-5; D unresolved. The CDR3 extends over 13 amino acids. V was trimmed by 2 bases and J by 1 base, leaving 3 bases between them. Germline V gene data show CDR1 as MDHEN and CDR2 as SYDVKM. The CDR3 is CASSLHSNQPQHF. As DNA, the CDR3 is TGTGCCAGCAGTTTACACAGCAATCAGCCCCAGCATTTT.

The chain uses TRBV7-6 and TRBJ2-3; no clear D. Looked up from germline, CDR1 is SGHVS and CDR2 is FNYEAQ. There are 14 residues in the CDR3. V was trimmed by 1 base and J by 2 bases, leaving 7 bases between them. This CDR3 is CASSLGGFTDTQYF. For the CDR3, the DNA is TGTGCCAGCAGCTTAGGGGGATTCACAGATACGCAGTATTTT.

The genes are TRBV20-1 and TRBJ2-7, with no clear D. The ends were cut back, 2 bases at V and 3 bases at J, with 20 bases in the middle. The CDR3 is made up of 16 amino acids. The V gene's germline CDR1 is DFQATT and CDR2 SNEGSKA (reference sequence). This CDR3 reads CSARSVVFGSHYEQYV. In DNA, the CDR3 is TGCAGTGCTAGATCCGTGGTTTTCGGCAGCCACTACGAGCAGTACGTC.

J is TRBJ2-7 and V is TRBV27, with 12 bases that match TRBD1. With 6 bases clipped from V and 5 bases from J, the junction kept 8 bases outside the gene matches. The CDR3 sequence is 15 residues long. CDR1 is MNHEY, CDR2 SMNVEV, per germline (reference sequence). CDR3 bases: TGTGCCAGCAGATTCGTGGGGACAGGGGGCAACGAGCAGTACTTC. Translation gives CASRFVGTGGNEQYF.

The V call is TRBV7-2, the J call TRBJ2-7; D is unresolved. Between the trimmed V and J ends, which lost 3 bases and 4 bases, there was a span of 10 bases. Germline V gene lookup returns CDR1 SGHTA and CDR2 FQGNSA. This CDR3 comprises 13 residues. Here the CDR3 DNA reads TGTGCCAGCAGCTTCAATAATGATTACGAGCAGTACGTC. Its translation: CASSFNNDYEQYV.

The chain links TRBV7-8 to TRBJ2-2, with TRBD1 as a possible D gene (5 bases). From germline, CDR1 is SGHVS and CDR2 FQNEAQ. This CDR3 has 15 amino acids. V was pared by 1 base and J by 3 bases, with 9 bases between. As DNA, the CDR3 is TGTGCCAGCAGCTTAGGCAGGGTGTACACCGGGGAGCTGTTTTTT. Protein: CASSLGRVYTGELFF. Combining the CDR3 with reference TRBV7-8 and TRBJ2-2 gives the whole variable domain GAGVSQSPRYKVAKRGQDVALRCDPISGHVSLFWYQQALGQGPEFLTYFQNEAQLDKSGLPSDRFFAERPEGSVSTLKIQRTQQEDSAVYLCASSLGRVYTGELFFGEGSRLTVL.

This clonotype has a single count. The rearrangement joins TRBV29-1 to TRBJ1-2, with D perhaps TRBD1 (5 bases). Germline CDR1 reads SQVTM; CDR2 reads ANQGSEA. V was cut by 4 bases and J by 9 bases, with 15 bases left in between. This CDR3 region has 12 residues. As DNA, the CDR3 is TGCAGCGTTGTTATTGGGGGTATGAGCTACACCTTC. This gives the protein CSVVIGGMSYTF.

This sequence joins TRBV11-2 and TRBJ2-1; 7 bases map to TRBD2. J was trimmed by 9 bases and V by 5 bases; bases with no gene match: 13. Germline CDR1 SGHAT, CDR2 FQNNGV. The CDR3 totals 15 residues. The CDR3 sequence is CASSRFEKIAGEQFF. The CDR3 coding sequence is TGTGCCAGCAGCCGTTTCGAGAAAATAGCGGGTGAGCAGTTCTTC.

The chain couples TRBV12-3 or TRBV12-4 to TRBJ2-1, with D uncertain. V was pared by 7 bases and J by 2 bases, with 15 bases between. This CDR3 has 15 amino acids. The CDR3 sequence is CASNQVSRAYNEQFF. The CDR3 coding sequence is TGTGCCAGCAACCAGGTCTCTCGGGCCTACAATGAGCAGTTCTTC.

The chain recombines TRBV6-5 with TRBJ2-2; no clear D gene. Trimming took off 0 bases at V and 6 bases at J, with 8 bases between the two ends. From germline, CDR1 is MNHEY and CDR2 SVGAGI. This CDR3 region has 14 residues. CDR3 coding DNA: TGTGCCAGCAGTTACTCGTTACATGCCGGGGAGCTGTTTTTT. This gives the protein CASSYSLHAGELFF.